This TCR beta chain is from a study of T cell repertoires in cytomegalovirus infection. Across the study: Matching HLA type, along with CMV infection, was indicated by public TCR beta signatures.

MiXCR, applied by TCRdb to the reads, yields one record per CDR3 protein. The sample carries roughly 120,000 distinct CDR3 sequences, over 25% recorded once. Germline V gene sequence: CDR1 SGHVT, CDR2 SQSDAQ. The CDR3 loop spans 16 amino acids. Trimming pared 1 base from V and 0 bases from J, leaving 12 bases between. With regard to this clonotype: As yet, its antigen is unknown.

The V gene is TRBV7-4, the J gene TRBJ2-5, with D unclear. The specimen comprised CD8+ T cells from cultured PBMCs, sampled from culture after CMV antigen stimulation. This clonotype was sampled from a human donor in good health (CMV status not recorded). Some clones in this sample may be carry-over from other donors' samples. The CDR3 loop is CASSLGQLKYQETQYF. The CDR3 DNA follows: TGTGCCAGCAGCTTAGGGCAGCTGAAGTACCAAGAGACCCAGTACTTC.